These 20 T cell receptor beta chains were sequenced from one sample in a study of T cell responses to AZD1222 COVID-19 vaccine (dated by TCRdb to the early 2020s). Receptor amplification or capture employed the immunoSEQ multiplex PCR assay. TCRdb stores this immuneACCESS table with in-frame sequences only. Part of the clones is absent; in the studies checked, under half of the shortfall reflects unresolved V genes, and no reason is known for the rest. This sample comprises about 120,000 clones, approximately 90% of them detected only once. The ten biggest clones cover under 4.5% of the sample. The time point label here, explained by the study, means: baseline before first vaccination. The material sequenced was peripheral blood, taken on day 0 of AZD1222 vaccination. The origin of the receptors is an adult in good health.

The chain combines TRBV6-5 with TRBJ1-4, with no clear D. V shed 6 bases and J shed 7 bases, with 15 bases lying between them. This CDR3 spans 14 amino acids. The germline CDR1 and CDR2 sequences are MNHEY and SVGAGI. The CDR3 here is CASRIVEWGEKLFF. The DNA for the CDR3 is TGTGCCAGCAGGATAGTCGAGTGGGGTGAAAAACTGTTTTTT.

The chain employs TRBV12-3 or TRBV12-4 and TRBJ2-1; tentative D call: TRBD1 (6 bases). The V gene lost 6 bases and the J gene lost 7 bases, with 13 bases spanning the gap. This CDR3 region has 13 residues. CDR3 loop: CASRQGGRNEQFF. CDR3 sequence (DNA): TGTGCCAGCAGGCAAGGGGGTCGGAATGAGCAGTTCTTC.

J is TRBJ2-1 and V is TRBV6-4, with a tentative D call TRBD2 (6 bases). Germline CDR1 reads MRHNA; CDR2 reads SNTAGT. The length of the CDR3 is 16 residues. The V end lost 0 bases, the J end lost 7 bases, and 16 bases lay between the germline ends. The DNA for the CDR3 is TGTGCCAGCAGTGACTCCCCCGGACTCAGCGGGAATGAGCAGTTCTTC. Residues: CASSDSPGLSGNEQFF.

This clone is a singleton in its sample. The chain joins TRBV4-3 to TRBJ1-2; TRBD1 aligns across 7 bases. Germline V CDR1 and CDR2: LGHNA, YSLEER. Unmatched junction bases numbered 11, after V lost 0 bases and J lost 7 bases. This CDR3 is built from 16 residues. The DNA for the CDR3 is TGCGCCAGCAGCCAAGATACCACGACAGGGCGGTTTGGCTACACCTTC. Translating gives CASSQDTTTGRFGYTF.

The gene calls are TRBV6-4 and TRBJ1-2, with D perhaps matching TRBD1 (5 bases). V lost 2 bases to trimming and J lost 4 bases, with 5 bases between them. The CDR3 has 12 amino acids. Germline V gives CDR1 MRHNA, CDR2 SNTAGT. The CDR3 DNA is TGTGCCAGCAGTGACAGGGGCTATGGCTACACCTTC. This sequence encodes CASSDRGYGYTF.

The chain uses TRBV6-5 and TRBJ2-7; 11 bases are a match to TRBD1. V lost 6 bases to trimming and J lost 2 bases; unmatched junction nucleotides: 3. Germline V CDR1 and CDR2: MNHEY, SVGAGI. The CDR3 runs to 14 residues. As DNA, the CDR3 is TGTGCCAGCAGAGGGACAGGGGGGACCTACGAGCAGTACTTC. Protein sequence: CASRGTGGTYEQYF.

The chain combines TRBV4-3 with TRBJ1-4, with a weak D call TRBD1 (5 bases). Germline-derived CDR1 and CDR2 are LGHNA and YSLEER. The CDR3 runs to 17 residues. V lost 0 bases to trimming and J lost 0 bases, with 11 bases between them. CDR3 protein: CASSQDQWGPTNEKLFF. DNA of the CDR3: TGCGCCAGCAGCCAAGATCAGTGGGGACCAACTAATGAAAAACTGTTTTTT.

The genes are TRBV27 and TRBJ2-7, with 9 bases that match TRBD1. V lost 2 bases, J lost 4 bases, and 6 bases stayed unmatched. There are 15 residues in the CDR3. Germline CDR1 is MNHEY and CDR2 is SMNVEV (reference sequence). CDR3 loop: CASSLVGTGLYEQYF. DNA of the CDR3: TGTGCCAGCAGTTTAGTAGGGACAGGGTTGTACGAGCAGTACTTC.

CDR3 DNA: TGTGCCAGCAGTGGCGGATTAAGAGGGGGCTACACCTTC. Protein product: CASSGGLRGGYTF. The chain has TRBV25-1 and TRBJ1-2, with D unclear. Trimming removed 4 bases from V and 8 bases from J, with 14 bases in between. The germline gives CDR1 MGHDK, CDR2 SYGVNS. The CDR3 is 13 amino acids.

This clone has just one count. The V gene is TRBV5-1, the J gene TRBJ1-2; TRBD1 is a possible D gene (5 bases). CDR3 size: 14 residues. V was clipped by 5 bases and J by 3 bases, with 14 bases between them. Germline V gene data show CDR1 as SGHRS and CDR2 as YFSETQ. CDR3 in amino acids: CASRREQDYYGYTF. CDR3 sequence (DNA): TGCGCCAGCAGACGAGAACAGGATTACTATGGCTACACCTTC. Full variable domain (missing parts from reference TRBV5-1 and TRBJ1-2): KAGVTQTPRYLIKTRGQQVTLSCSPISGHRSVSWYQQTPGQGLQFLFEYFSETQRNKGNFPGRFSGRQFSNSRSEMNVSTLELGDSALYLCASRREQDYYGYTFGSGTRLTVV.

The chain recombines TRBV6-1 with TRBJ2-1, with 11 bases aligning to TRBD2. The CDR3 is 14 amino acids. Losses at the gene ends were 4 bases for V and 7 bases for J; bases not matched to a gene: 3. Germline V gene data show CDR1 as MNHNS and CDR2 as SASEGT. DNA for the CDR3: TGTGCCAGCAGTGTAGCGGGGGGGCCTAATGAGCAGTTCTTC. Amino acid sequence: CASSVAGGPNEQFF.

This clone was recorded only once. The V and J genes are TRBV6-5 and TRBJ2-7, with D perhaps matching TRBD1 (6 bases). Germline values: CDR1 MNHEY, CDR2 SVGAGI. The CDR3 spans 13 residues. V was clipped by 10 bases and J by 7 bases, with 20 bases between them. The CDR3 loop is CATSGQLVGEQYF. The CDR3 nucleotides are TGTGCCACCTCCGGACAGTTGGTGGGGGAGCAGTACTTC.

CDR3 nucleotide sequence: TGTGCCAGCAGCTTTAGGACAGGGATGAACACTGAAGCTTTCTTT. Amino acids: CASSFRTGMNTEAFF. J is TRBJ1-1 and V is TRBV7-2; 8 bases are a match to TRBD1. V shed 3 bases, J shed 0 bases, and the junction held 3 bases outside the gene matches. From germline, CDR1 is SGHTA and CDR2 FQGNSA. This CDR3 region has 15 residues. Together with reference TRBV7-2 and TRBJ1-1, the CDR3 gives the full variable domain: GAGVSQSPSNKVTEKGKDVELRCDPISGHTALYWYRQSLGQGLEFLIYFQGNSAPDKSGLPSDRFSAERTGGSVSTLTIQRTQQEDSAVYLCASSFRTGMNTEAFFGQGTRLTVV.

This clone was observed once. The chain carries TRBV7-2 and TRBJ2-1; 15 bases fit TRBD2. Unmatched junction bases numbered 3, after V lost 5 bases and J lost 4 bases. The length of the CDR3 is 16 residues. The germline V gene encodes CDR1 SGHTA and CDR2 FQGNSA. The CDR3 DNA sequence: TGTGCCAGCAGCAGGACTAGCGGGGGGGCGTACAATGAGCAGTTCTTC. It is translated as CASSRTSGGAYNEQFF.

The gene calls are TRBV27 and TRBJ1-1; D uncertain. Germline-derived CDR1 and CDR2 are MNHEY and SMNVEV (reference sequence). There are 14 residues in the CDR3. The germline V and J ends were trimmed by 7 bases and 0 bases, with 12 bases remaining between them. The CDR3 DNA follows: TGTGCCAGCACCTCACACCTCATGAACACTGAAGCTTTCTTT. Encoded protein: CASTSHLMNTEAFF.

This clone occurred a few times. The V gene is TRBV19, the J gene TRBJ1-1; D gene unclear. Germline lookup yields CDR1 LNHDA and CDR2 SQIVND (reference sequence). V gave up 7 bases and J gave up 3 bases, with 12 bases separating them. The CDR3 spans 13 residues. The CDR3 bases are TGTGCCAGTACGAGGGTTTCGCACACTGAAGCTTTCTTT. Translation gives CASTRVSHTEAFF.

The chain links TRBV19 to TRBJ1-6; 8 positions agree with TRBD1. Unmatched junction bases numbered 5, after V lost 4 bases and J lost 6 bases. CDR3 length: 15 residues. Germline-derived CDR1 and CDR2 are LNHDA and SQIVND (reference sequence). The CDR3 DNA reads as TGTGCCAGTAGTACCCCGACAGGGGTTAATTCACCCCTCCACTTT. Translated, it gives CASSTPTGVNSPLHF.

This chain connects TRBV7-2 to TRBJ2-1; TRBD2 agrees at 7 bases. CDR1 is SGHTA, CDR2 FQGNSA, per germline. This CDR3 is 14 amino acids long. Trimming removed 1 base from V and 14 bases from J; junction bases left unmatched: 11. This CDR3 reads CASSLVGGGGTEFF. In DNA form, the CDR3 reads TGTGCCAGCAGCTTAGTTGGTGGGGGGGGGACGGAGTTCTTC.

The CDR3 DNA is TGTGCCAGCAGCTTATACCGGGTTGGGACAGATACGCAGTATTTT. It encodes CASSLYRVGTDTQYF. The chain employs TRBV5-6 and TRBJ2-3; D remains unclear. V lost 2 bases and J lost 3, with 13 bases in between. Germline CDR1 reads SGHDT; CDR2 reads YYEEEE. The CDR3 has 15 residues.

This clone was picked up one time. V is TRBV2 and J is TRBJ1-5; 7 nucleotides match TRBD1. Trimming at V came to 1 base and at J to 9 bases, leaving 12 bases not matched to a gene. The germline V gene encodes CDR1 SNHLY and CDR2 FYNNEI. The CDR3 consists of 16 residues. The DNA for the CDR3 is TGTGCCAGCAGTGAAGATTCGGTCAGGGGGGGTAGGCCCCAGCATTTT. This translates into CASSEDSVRGGRPQHF.